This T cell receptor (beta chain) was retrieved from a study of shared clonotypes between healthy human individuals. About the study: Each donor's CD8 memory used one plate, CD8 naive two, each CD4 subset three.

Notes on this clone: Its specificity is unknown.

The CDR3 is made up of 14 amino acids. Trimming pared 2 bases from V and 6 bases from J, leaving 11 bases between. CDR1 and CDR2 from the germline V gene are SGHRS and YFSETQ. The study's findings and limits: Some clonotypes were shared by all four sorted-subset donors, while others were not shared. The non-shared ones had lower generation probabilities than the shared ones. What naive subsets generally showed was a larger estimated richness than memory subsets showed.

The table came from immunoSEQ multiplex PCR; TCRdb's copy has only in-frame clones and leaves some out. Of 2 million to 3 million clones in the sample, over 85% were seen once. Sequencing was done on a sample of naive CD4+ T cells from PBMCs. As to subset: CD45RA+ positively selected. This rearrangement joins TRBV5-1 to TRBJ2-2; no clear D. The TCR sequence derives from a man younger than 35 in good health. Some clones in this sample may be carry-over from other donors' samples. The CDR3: CASSLTRTPGELFF. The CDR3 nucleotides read TGCGCCAGCAGCTTAACAAGGACCCCCGGGGAGCTGTTTTTT. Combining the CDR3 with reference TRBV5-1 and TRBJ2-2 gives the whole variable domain KAGVTQTPRYLIKTRGQQVTLSCSPISGHRSVSWYQQTPGQGLQFLFEYFSETQRNKGNFPGRFSGRQFSNSRSEMNVSTLELGDSALYLCASSLTRTPGELFFGEGSRLTVL.